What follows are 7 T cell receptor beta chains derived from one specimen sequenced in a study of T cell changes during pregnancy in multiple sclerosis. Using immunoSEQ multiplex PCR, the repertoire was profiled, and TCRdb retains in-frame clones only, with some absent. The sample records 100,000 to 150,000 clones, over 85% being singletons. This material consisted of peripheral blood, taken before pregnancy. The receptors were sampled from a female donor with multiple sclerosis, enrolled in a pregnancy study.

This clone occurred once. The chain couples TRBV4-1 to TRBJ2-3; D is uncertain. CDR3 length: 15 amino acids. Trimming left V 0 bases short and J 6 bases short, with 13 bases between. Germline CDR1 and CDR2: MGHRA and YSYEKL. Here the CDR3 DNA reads TGCGCCAGCAGCCAAGAGCGCACCCCCAGGGATACGCAGTATTTT. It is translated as CASSQERTPRDTQYF.

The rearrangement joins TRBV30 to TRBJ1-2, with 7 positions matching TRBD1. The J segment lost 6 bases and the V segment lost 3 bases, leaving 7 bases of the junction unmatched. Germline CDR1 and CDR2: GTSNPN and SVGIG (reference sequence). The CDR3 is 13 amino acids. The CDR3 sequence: CAWRRDREDGYTF. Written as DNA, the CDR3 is TGTGCCTGGAGGCGGGACAGAGAGGATGGCTACACCTTC.

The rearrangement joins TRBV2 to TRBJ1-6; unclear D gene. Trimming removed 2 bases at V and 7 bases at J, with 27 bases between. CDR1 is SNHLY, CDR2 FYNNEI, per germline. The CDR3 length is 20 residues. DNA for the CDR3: TGTGCCAGCAGTGAACATGGAAGCCCCCGGTACAGCGGAAAAAATTCACCCCTCCACTTT. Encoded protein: CASSEHGSPRYSGKNSPLHF.

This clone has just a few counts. CDR3 sequence: CASSCPAGRGLWSAEYF. Here the CDR3 DNA reads TGTGCCAGCAGTTGCCCGGCCGGCCGAGGGTTGTGGAGCGCAGAGTACTTC. V is TRBV27 and J is TRBJ2-5; perhaps TRBD2 as D (5 bases). The V end lost 4 bases, the J end lost 12 bases, and 30 bases lay between the germline ends. Looked up from germline, CDR1 is MNHEY and CDR2 is SMNVEV (reference sequence). The CDR3 has 17 residues.

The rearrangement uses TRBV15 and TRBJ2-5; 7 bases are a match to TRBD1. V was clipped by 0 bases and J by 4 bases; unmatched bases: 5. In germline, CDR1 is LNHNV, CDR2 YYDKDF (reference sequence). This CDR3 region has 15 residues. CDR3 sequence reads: CATSRDQTGLETQYF. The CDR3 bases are TGTGCCACCAGCAGAGATCAGACAGGGTTAGAGACCCAGTACTTC.

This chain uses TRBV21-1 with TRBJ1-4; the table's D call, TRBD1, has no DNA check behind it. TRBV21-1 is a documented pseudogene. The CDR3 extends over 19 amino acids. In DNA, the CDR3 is TGTGCCAGCAGCGCTGCGGACAGGTTCTACGGTGGAACTAATGAAAAACTGTTTTTT. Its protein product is CASSAADRFYGGTNEKLFF.

CDR3 sequence (DNA): TGTGCCAGCAGGATCGGGAACACTGAAGCTTTCTTT. Its translation: CASRIGNTEAFF. The chain carries TRBV2 and TRBJ1-1; D is undetermined. V was shortened by 6 bases and J by 1 base, with 6 bases between the two germline ends. CDR1 is SNHLY, CDR2 FYNNEI, per germline. The CDR3 has 12 amino acids.